This T cell receptor (beta chain) came from a study of shared clonotypes between healthy human individuals. CD4+ cells yielded CD45RA+ naive and CD45RA-negative memory subsets. CDR3 length: 15 residues. The trim removed 5 bases at V and 3 bases at J, leaving 9 bases unmatched. CDR1 and CDR2 from the germline V gene are SGHTA and FQGNSA. Method: immunoSEQ multiplex PCR; TCRdb's copy keeps in-frame clones and lacks some. This repertoire shows 2.3 million or so clones, 85% to 95% found once; its top ten account for 0.35% to 0.45%. This receptor was obtained from a man between 18 and 35 years old in good health. Some clones in this sample may be carry-over from other donors' samples. This chain uses TRBV7-2 with TRBJ2-7, with 8 bases identical to TRBD2. The sequencing input was naive CD4+ T cells from PBMCs. Subset given: CD45RA+ positively selected. CDR3 region: CASSLSGSAFYEQYF. The CDR3 DNA reads TGTGCCAGCAGCCTAAGCGGGAGCGCCTTCTACGAGCAGTACTTC.